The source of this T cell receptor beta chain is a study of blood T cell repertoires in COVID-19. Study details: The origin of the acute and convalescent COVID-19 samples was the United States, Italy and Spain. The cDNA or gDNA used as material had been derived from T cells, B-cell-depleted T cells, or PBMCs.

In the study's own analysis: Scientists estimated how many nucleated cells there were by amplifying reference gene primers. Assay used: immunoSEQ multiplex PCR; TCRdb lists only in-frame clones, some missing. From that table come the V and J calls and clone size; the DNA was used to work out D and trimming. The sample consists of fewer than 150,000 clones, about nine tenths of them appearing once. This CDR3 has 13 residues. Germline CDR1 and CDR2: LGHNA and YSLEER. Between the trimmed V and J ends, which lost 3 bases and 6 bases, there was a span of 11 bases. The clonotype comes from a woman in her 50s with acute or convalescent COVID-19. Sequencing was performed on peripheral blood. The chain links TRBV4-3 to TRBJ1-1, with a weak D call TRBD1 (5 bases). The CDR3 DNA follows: TGCGCCAGCAGCCAGGGGGGGGATGCTGAAGCTTTCTTT. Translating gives CASSQGGDAEAFF.